A selection of T cell receptor beta chains follows, all from one sample in a study of cytomegalovirus exposure and HLA in healthy donors. Sequenced by immunoSEQ multiplex PCR; TCRdb stores in-frame clones only, minus some. The data show about 200,000 clones, 75% to 90% seen once. Sequenced: PBMCs. The receptors derive from a woman in her 30s in good health and CMV-seronegative. Each CDR3 is given with its conserved first and last residue. Fields, in order: J gene, V gene, clone size, D gene, CDR3 protein, CDR3 DNA. D genes are given only for firm matches. Expanded clones are given a class, and other clones once, few, many or no size at all.

J: TRBJ2-3
V: TRBV9
size: .
D: TRBD2
CDR3: CASSVFSGGPDTQYF
DNA: TGTGCCAGCAGCGTTTTCTCGGGGGGGCCAGATACGCAGTATTTT

J: TRBJ1-2
V: TRBV28
size: once
D: .
CDR3: CASSYRVHYGYTF
DNA: TGTGCCAGCAGTTACAGGGTGCACTATGGCTACACCTTC

J: TRBJ1-2
V: TRBV28
size: .
D: .
CDR3: CASSTGTTNYGYTF
DNA: TGTGCCAGCAGTACCGGGACAACTAACTATGGCTACACCTTC

J: TRBJ2-3
V: TRBV2
size: .
D: .
CDR3: CASSEGLTSTDTQYF
DNA: TGTGCCAGCAGTGAGGGCCTTACCAGCACAGATACGCAGTATTTT

J: TRBJ2-7
V: TRBV27
size: .
D: TRBD2
CDR3: CASSFRTSGRWEQYF
DNA: TGTGCCAGCAGTTTCCGGACTAGCGGGAGGTGGGAGCAGTACTTC

J: TRBJ2-5
V: TRBV28
size: .
D: .
CDR3: CASRETTQETQYF
DNA: TGTGCCAGCAGGGAGACTACCCAAGAGACCCAGTACTTC

J: TRBJ2-3
V: TRBV7-6
size: .
D: .
CDR3: CASSLPPQTDTQYF
DNA: TGTGCCAGCAGCTTACCCCCCCAAACAGATACGCAGTATTTT

J: TRBJ1-6
V: TRBV10-1
size: .
D: TRBD1
CDR3: CASKDRVSSYNSPLHF
DNA: TGCGCCAGCAAGGACAGGGTCAGTTCCTATAATTCACCCCTCCACTTT

J: TRBJ2-7
V: TRBV18
size: .
D: .
CDR3: CASSPGTGGYEQYF
DNA: TGTGCCAGCTCGCCCGGGACTGGAGGATACGAGCAGTACTTC

J: TRBJ2-4
V: TRBV30
size: .
D: .
CDR3: CAWTGAVAKNIQYF
DNA: TGTGCCTGGACAGGGGCGGTTGCCAAAAACATTCAGTACTTC

J: TRBJ2-1
V: TRBV28
size: .
D: TRBD2
CDR3: CASGSGRASSYNEQFF
DNA: TGTGCCAGCGGTAGCGGGAGGGCCTCCTCCTACAATGAGCAGTTCTTC

J: TRBJ1-1
V: TRBV5-1
size: few
D: TRBD1
CDR3: CASRVQGDTEAFF
DNA: TGCGCCAGCAGGGTGCAGGGGGACACTGAAGCTTTCTTT

J: TRBJ2-2
V: TRBV27
size: .
D: TRBD2
CDR3: CASSLGAGTTGELFF
DNA: TGTGCCAGCAGTTTGGGAGCGGGAACCACCGGGGAGCTGTTTTTT

J: TRBJ2-7
V: TRBV10-2
size: .
D: .
CDR3: CASSEPIGEQYF
DNA: TGCGCCAGCAGTGAGCCAATCGGCGAGCAGTACTTC

J: TRBJ2-7
V: TRBV5-1
size: .
D: TRBD2
CDR3: CASSSGLDAYEQYF
DNA: TGCGCCAGCAGCTCTGGACTAGATGCCTACGAGCAGTACTTC

J: TRBJ1-3
V: TRBV15
size: .
D: TRBD1
CDR3: CATSRDLTGGMGNTIYF
DNA: TGTGCCACCAGCAGAGATCTGACAGGGGGGATGGGAAACACCATATATTTT

J: TRBJ2-3
V: TRBV7-3
size: .
D: TRBD2
CDR3: CASSLGGSGSWTDTQYF
DNA: TGTGCCAGCAGCCTGGGGGGGTCCGGGAGTTGGACAGATACGCAGTATTTT

J: TRBJ1-5
V: TRBV5-1
size: .
D: .
CDR3: CASSLGLLLNQPQHF
DNA: TGCGCCAGCAGCTTGGGGTTACTTCTCAATCAGCCCCAGCATTTT

J: TRBJ2-7
V: TRBV9
size: .
D: .
CDR3: CASSPGTTEQYF
DNA: TGTGCCAGCAGTCCCGGGACAACCGAGCAGTACTTC

J: TRBJ2-7
V: TRBV19
size: .
D: .
CDR3: CASSIVTGSYEQYF
DNA: TGTGCCAGTAGTATAGTTACGGGCTCCTACGAGCAGTACTTC

J: TRBJ2-5
V: TRBV27
size: .
D: TRBD2
CDR3: CASTSVGRARETQYF
DNA: TGCGCCAGCACCTCCGTCGGGAGGGCTAGGGAGACCCAGTACTTC

J: TRBJ2-5
V: TRBV5-1
size: .
D: TRBD2
CDR3: CASSTGLDQETQYF
DNA: TGCGCCAGCAGCACCGGACTAGACCAAGAGACCCAGTACTTC

J: TRBJ2-7
V: TRBV6-6
size: .
D: TRBD2
CDR3: CASSYWGGNEQYF
DNA: TGTGCCAGCAGTTACTGGGGGGGGAACGAGCAGTACTTC

J: TRBJ1-2
V: TRBV7-9
size: .
D: TRBD1
CDR3: CASSYDRGYGYTF
DNA: TGTGCCAGCAGTTACGACAGGGGATATGGCTACACCTTC

J: TRBJ2-7
V: TRBV19
size: .
D: .
CDR3: CASSIVVGIRNEQYF
DNA: TGTGCCAGTAGTATAGTGGTCGGGATTCGAAACGAGCAGTACTTC

J: TRBJ1-6
V: TRBV6-1
size: few
D: .
CDR3: CASSARVSPLHF
DNA: TGTGCCAGCAGTGCCAGGGTATCACCCCTCCACTTT

J: TRBJ2-1
V: TRBV10-2
size: .
D: .
CDR3: CASSGGTYNEQFF
DNA: TGCGCCAGCAGTGGCGGGACGTACAATGAGCAGTTCTTC

J: TRBJ2-7
V: TRBV5-1
size: .
D: TRBD2
CDR3: CASSMGLAVSEQYF
DNA: TGCGCCAGCAGCATGGGACTAGCGGTGAGCGAGCAGTACTTC

J: TRBJ1-2
V: TRBV10-2
size: .
D: TRBD1
CDR3: CASGDRDDYGYTF
DNA: TGCGCCAGCGGCGACAGGGATGACTATGGCTACACCTTC

J: TRBJ1-1
V: TRBV27
size: .
D: .
CDR3: CASSFGGLATEAFF
DNA: TGTGCCAGCAGTTTTGGGGGGTTGGCCACTGAAGCTTTCTTT

J: TRBJ2-2
V: TRBV2
size: .
D: TRBD2
CDR3: CASSEQRGTGELFF
DNA: TGTGCCAGCAGTGAACAGCGGGGCACCGGGGAGCTGTTTTTT

J: TRBJ1-1
V: TRBV5-1
size: .
D: .
CDR3: CASSLRTATNTEAFF
DNA: TGCGCCAGCAGCTTGAGGACAGCAACGAACACTGAAGCTTTCTTT

J: TRBJ2-5
V: TRBV5-1
size: .
D: .
CDR3: CASSLQGLWETQYF
DNA: TGCGCCAGCAGCTTGCAGGGGCTTTGGGAGACCCAGTACTTC

J: TRBJ2-5
V: TRBV5-1
size: once
D: .
CDR3: CASSLFTGVEETQYF
DNA: TGCGCCAGCAGCTTGTTCACGGGAGTCGAAGAGACCCAGTACTTC

J: TRBJ1-4
V: TRBV11-2
size: once
D: .
CDR3: CASSFMDSNEKLFF
DNA: TGTGCCAGCAGCTTTATGGACAGTAATGAAAAACTGTTTTTT

J: TRBJ2-7
V: TRBV21-1
size: .
D: .
CDR3: CASSKETDKTYEQYF
DNA: TGTGCCAGCAGCAAAGAGACGGACAAGACCTACGAGCAGTACTTC

J: TRBJ2-3
V: TRBV6-1
size: .
D: TRBD2
CDR3: CASSEAGAGGPSDTQYF
DNA: TGTGCCAGCAGTGAAGCGGGGGCGGGAGGGCCTTCAGATACGCAGTATTTT

J: TRBJ2-2
V: TRBV11-3
size: once
D: .
CDR3: CASSPGNTGELFF
DNA: TGTGCCAGCAGCCCAGGGAACACCGGGGAGCTGTTTTTT

J: TRBJ1-1
V: TRBV28
size: .
D: .
CDR3: CASQWWREAFF
DNA: TGTGCCAGCCAGTGGTGGAGGGAAGCTTTCTTT

J: TRBJ2-5
V: TRBV11-3
size: .
D: .
CDR3: CASSLGQELQETQYF
DNA: TGTGCCAGCAGCTTAGGCCAGGAACTTCAAGAGACCCAGTACTTC

J: TRBJ1-4
V: TRBV5-1
size: .
D: TRBD1
CDR3: CASSPSFGTELFF
DNA: TGCGCCAGCAGCCCCTCATTCGGGACAGAACTGTTTTTT

J: TRBJ2-3
V: TRBV11-3
size: .
D: TRBD2
CDR3: CASSGWTSLGSDTQYF
DNA: TGTGCCAGCAGCGGGTGGACTAGCCTAGGATCAGATACGCAGTATTTT

J: TRBJ2-2
V: TRBV5-4
size: .
D: TRBD2
CDR3: CASSLGTSDGTGELFF
DNA: TGTGCCAGCAGCTTAGGGACTAGCGACGGCACCGGGGAGCTGTTTTTT

J: TRBJ2-5
V: TRBV5-1
size: .
D: TRBD1
CDR3: CASSWLGAGGETQYF
DNA: TGCGCCAGCAGCTGGCTGGGGGCAGGGGGAGAGACCCAGTACTTC

J: TRBJ2-1
V: TRBV5-1
size: .
D: TRBD2
CDR3: CASSFGSSGSDEQFF
DNA: TGCGCCAGCAGCTTTGGGTCGAGCGGGAGCGATGAGCAGTTCTTC

J: TRBJ2-3
V: TRBV2
size: .
D: .
CDR3: CASSVGTQTDTQYF
DNA: TGTGCCAGCAGTGTCGGGACACAAACAGATACGCAGTATTTT

J: TRBJ1-1
V: TRBV6-6
size: .
D: TRBD1
CDR3: CASSLEGQMNTEAFF
DNA: TGTGCCAGCAGTCTAGAGGGACAGATGAACACTGAAGCTTTCTTT

J: TRBJ2-1
V: TRBV7-3
size: .
D: TRBD2
CDR3: CASSLEGGSYNEQFF
DNA: TGTGCCAGCAGCTTAGAGGGAGGGTCCTACAATGAGCAGTTCTTC

J: TRBJ2-7
V: TRBV6-1
size: .
D: TRBD1
CDR3: CASSDRDRGHYEQYF
DNA: TGTGCCAGCAGTGACAGAGACAGGGGGCACTACGAGCAGTACTTC

J: TRBJ2-1
V: TRBV18
size: .
D: TRBD2
CDR3: CASSPNPAGVFNEQFF
DNA: TGTGCCAGCTCACCCAACCCAGCGGGGGTCTTCAATGAGCAGTTCTTC

J: TRBJ2-1
V: TRBV5-6
size: .
D: TRBD2
CDR3: CASSPAAGDGEQFF
DNA: TGTGCCAGCAGCCCTGCAGCGGGAGACGGTGAGCAGTTCTTC

J: TRBJ2-2
V: TRBV15
size: .
D: TRBD2
CDR3: CATSTFPPGGVFF
DNA: TGTGCCACCAGCACATTCCCCCCGGGAGGGGTGTTTTTT

J: TRBJ2-7
V: TRBV7-6
size: .
D: .
CDR3: CASSLERAYEQYF
DNA: TGTGCCAGCAGCTTAGAACGGGCCTACGAGCAGTACTTC

J: TRBJ2-3
V: TRBV7-3
size: .
D: TRBD2
CDR3: CASSLQSRLAGDTDTQYF
DNA: TGTGCCAGCAGCTTACAATCCCGACTAGCGGGGGACACAGATACGCAGTATTTT